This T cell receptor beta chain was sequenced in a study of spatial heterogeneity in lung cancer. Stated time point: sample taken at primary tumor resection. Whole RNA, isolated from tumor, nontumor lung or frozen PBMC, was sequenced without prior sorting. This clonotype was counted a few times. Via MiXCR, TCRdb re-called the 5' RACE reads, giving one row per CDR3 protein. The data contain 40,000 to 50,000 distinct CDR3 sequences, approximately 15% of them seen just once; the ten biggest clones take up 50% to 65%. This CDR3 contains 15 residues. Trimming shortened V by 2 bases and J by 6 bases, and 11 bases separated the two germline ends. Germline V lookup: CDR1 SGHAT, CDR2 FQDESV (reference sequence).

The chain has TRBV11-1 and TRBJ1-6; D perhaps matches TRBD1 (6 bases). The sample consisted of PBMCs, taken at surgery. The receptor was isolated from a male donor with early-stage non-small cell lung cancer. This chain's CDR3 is CASSLMTGPNSPLHF. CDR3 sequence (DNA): TGTGCCAGCAGCTTAATGACAGGACCTAATTCACCCCTCCACTTT.